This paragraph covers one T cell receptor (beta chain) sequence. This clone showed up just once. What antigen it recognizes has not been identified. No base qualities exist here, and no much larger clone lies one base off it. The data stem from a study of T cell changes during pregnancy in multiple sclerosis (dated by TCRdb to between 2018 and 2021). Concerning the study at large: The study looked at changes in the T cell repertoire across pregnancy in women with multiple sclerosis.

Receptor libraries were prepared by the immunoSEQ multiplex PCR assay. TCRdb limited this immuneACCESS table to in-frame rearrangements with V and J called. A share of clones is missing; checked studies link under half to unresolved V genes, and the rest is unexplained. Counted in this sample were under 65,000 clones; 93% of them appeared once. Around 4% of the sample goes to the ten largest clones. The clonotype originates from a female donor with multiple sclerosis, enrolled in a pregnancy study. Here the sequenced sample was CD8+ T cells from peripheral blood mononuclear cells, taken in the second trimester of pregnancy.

The base sequence is TGTGCCAGCAGTTTACCAGGACAGGCCCTTTCTTTCGCTGAAGCTTTCTTT. Its translation is CASSLPGQALSFAEAFF. The V and J segments used are TRBV28 and TRBJ1-1, and 7 junction bases match TRBD1. Clipping removes 2 bases from V and 6 bases from J, with 15 as the unmatched junction base count. Including cysteine and phenylalanine, the CDR3 has 17 amino acids. Of all the DNA, just the CDR3 is kept, 51 bases in frame from base 1. CDR1 and CDR2, per the germline V gene, are MDHEN and SYDVKM.